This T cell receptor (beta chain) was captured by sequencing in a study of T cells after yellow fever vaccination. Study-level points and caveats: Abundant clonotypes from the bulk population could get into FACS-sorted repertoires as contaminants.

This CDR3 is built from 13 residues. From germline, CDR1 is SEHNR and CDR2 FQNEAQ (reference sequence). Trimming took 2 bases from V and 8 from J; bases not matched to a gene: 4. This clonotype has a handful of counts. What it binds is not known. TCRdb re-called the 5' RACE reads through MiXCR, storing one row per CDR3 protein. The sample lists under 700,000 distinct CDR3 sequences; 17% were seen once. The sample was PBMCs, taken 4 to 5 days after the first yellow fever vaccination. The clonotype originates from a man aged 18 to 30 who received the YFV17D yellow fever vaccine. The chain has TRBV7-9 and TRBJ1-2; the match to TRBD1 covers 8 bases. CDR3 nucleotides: TGTGCCAGCAGCTTACAGGGGGCGAGAGGCTACACCTTC. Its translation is CASSLQGARGYTF.